This T cell receptor (beta chain) stems from a study of cytomegalovirus exposure and HLA in healthy donors. In the study overall: From HLA-typed donors, an early data release held about 85 million unique TCRs. Broader study findings: One variant, a missense change in DCLRE1C, was linked in a later analysis to TCR beta V- and J-gene trimming. When presence/absence was analysed, sequencing depth was taken to be roughly uniform across donors.

The J segment lost 2 bases and the V segment lost 2 bases, leaving 6 bases of the junction unmatched. CDR3 size: 15 residues. Germline V gene lookup returns CDR1 SGDLS and CDR2 YYNGEE. PCR involved 60 Vbeta and 13 Jbeta primers. Here immunoSEQ multiplex PCR was the method, and the copy in TCRdb shows in-frame clones only, minus some. The sample has around 75,000 clones. As concerns this clone: Its antigen is undetermined.

The TCR sequence derives from a woman between 55 and 75 years old in good health and CMV-seronegative. Sample: PBMCs. This sequence joins TRBV9 and TRBJ2-7, with TRBD2 identical over 8 bases. CDR3 amino acids: CASSVGLAGTYEQYF. CDR3 sequence (DNA): TGTGCCAGCAGCGTTGGGCTAGCGGGTACCTACGAGCAGTACTTC. Supplemented by reference TRBV9 and TRBJ2-7, the full variable domain reads DSGVTQTPKHLITATGQRVTLRCSPRSGDLSVYWYQQSLDQGLQFLIQYYNGEERAKGNILERFSAQQFPDLHSELNLSSLELGDSALYFCASSVGLAGTYEQYFGPGTRLTVT.